Below are 9 T cell receptor beta chains sequenced from a single sample in a study of blood T cell repertoires in COVID-19. The assay was immunoSEQ multiplex PCR, and TCRdb's table has in-frame clones only and misses some. The data hold 250,000 to 350,000 clones, with around 90% observed a single time. The source material was peripheral blood. These receptors were taken from a young man with active or convalescent COVID-19.

The rearrangement uses TRBV12-3 or TRBV12-4 and TRBJ1-2; D may be TRBD1 (6 bases). The CDR3 extends over 11 amino acids. Trimming removed 10 bases at V and 4 bases at J, with 10 bases between. The CDR3 coding sequence is TGTGCCACAGGGGACCCCTATGGCTACACCTTC. It codes for CATGDPYGYTF.

This clone was seen once. The chain combines TRBV14 with TRBJ1-4, with D maybe TRBD1 (5 bases). The germline CDR1 and CDR2 sequences are SGHDN and FVKESK. The ends were cut back, 4 bases at V and 5 bases at J, with 11 bases in the middle. The CDR3 is 14 amino acids. CDR3 protein: CASSLKGRNEKLFF. The CDR3 DNA is TGTGCCAGCAGCCTTAAGGGGCGCAATGAAAAACTGTTTTTT.

The chain has TRBV10-1 and TRBJ2-3; D is unclear. CDR3 length equals 13 residues. The germline V and J ends were trimmed by 3 bases and 2 bases, with 6 bases remaining between them. The germline gives CDR1 WNHNN, CDR2 SYGVQD (reference sequence). This CDR3 reads CASSEANTDTQYF. The CDR3 nucleotides read TGCGCCAGCAGTGAAGCCAACACAGATACGCAGTATTTT.

This clone occurred a few times. This chain links TRBV12-5 with TRBJ1-2; D unclear. Germline assignment: CDR1 LGHNT and CDR2 FRNRAP. This CDR3 has 13 residues. V was cut by 3 bases and J by 4 bases, with 9 bases left in between. The CDR3 sequence is CASGFSPGYGYTF. CDR3 nucleotides: TGTGCTAGTGGTTTCTCCCCCGGCTATGGCTACACCTTC. Full variable domain (outside the CDR3, taken from reference TRBV12-5 and TRBJ1-2): DARVTQTPRHKVTEMGQEVTMRCQPILGHNTVFWYRQTMMQGLELLAYFRNRAPLDDSGMPKDRFSAEMPDATLATLKIQPSEPRDSAVYFCASGFSPGYGYTFGSGTRLTVV.

The chain combines TRBV7-9 with TRBJ2-7; TRBD1 matches 7 bases. Losses at the gene ends were 5 bases for V and 0 bases for J; bases not matched to a gene: 4. This CDR3 region has 14 residues. Germline CDR1 SEHNR, CDR2 FQNEAQ (reference sequence). The CDR3 sequence: CASSNRDSSYEQYF. CDR3 in DNA: TGTGCCAGCAGCAACCGGGACAGCTCCTACGAGCAGTACTTC.

The V call is TRBV19, the J call TRBJ2-7; tentatively, D is TRBD2 (6 bases). The CDR3 covers 14 residues. The V end lost 5 bases, the J end lost 1 base, and 12 bases lay between the germline ends. Germline CDR1 and CDR2: LNHDA and SQIVND (reference sequence). This CDR3 is CASSAGTHSYEQYF. CDR3 nucleotide sequence: TGTGCCAGTAGTGCGGGGACGCATTCCTACGAGCAGTACTTC.

The J gene is TRBJ2-7, the V gene TRBV5-1; 10 bases are a match to TRBD1. V lost 3 bases, J lost 1 base, and 4 bases stayed unmatched. There are 15 residues in the CDR3. Germline CDR1 SGHRS, CDR2 YFSETQ. The CDR3 reads CASSSGQGTSYEQYF. The DNA for the CDR3 is TGCGCCAGCAGCTCGGGACAGGGGACATCCTACGAGCAGTACTTC.

This clone was observed once. In nucleotides, the CDR3 is TGCAGCGGAGTCAGGGGGACATCAGCGGGCGAGCAGTACTTC. It encodes CSGVRGTSAGEQYF. This sequence joins TRBV29-1 and TRBJ2-7; the D gene is possibly TRBD1 (7 bases). The CDR3 is made up of 14 amino acids. The germline gives CDR1 SQVTM, CDR2 ANQGSEA. V lost 7 bases, J lost 6 bases, and 22 bases lay in between.

This chain connects TRBV7-7 to TRBJ2-1; TRBD2 is a possible D gene (6 bases). CDR1 is SSHAT and CDR2 is FNYEAQ in the germline V gene (reference sequence). Trimming pared 0 bases from V and 6 bases from J, leaving 12 bases between. The CDR3 is 15 amino acids. CDR3 sequence: CASSLAIGGSNEQFF. CDR3 sequence (DNA): TGTGCCAGCAGCTTAGCCATCGGGGGATCCAATGAGCAGTTCTTC.